The rows below give T cell receptor beta chains drawn from one sample of a study of T cell responses to AZD1222 COVID-19 vaccine. Sequenced by immunoSEQ multiplex PCR; TCRdb stores in-frame clones only, minus some. In the table there are over 100,000 clones, approximately 90% of which are singletons. The input for sequencing was peripheral blood, taken on day 0 of AZD1222 vaccination. All receptors come from an adult in good health. The CDR3 runs from the conserved cysteine through the conserved F or W. Fields, in order: V gene, D gene, clone size, J gene, CDR3 DNA, CDR3 protein. The D gene is left open where the match is weak. The listing skips clone size in some rows; elsewhere it reads once, few, many or a size class.

TRBV11-2	.	once	TRBJ1-1	TGTGCCAGCAGCCCCACGGTGAACACTGAAGCTTTCTTT	CASSPTVNTEAFF
TRBV2	.	.	TRBJ2-7	TGTGCCAGCAGTGAACCCAGTCCCTACGAGCAGTACTTC	CASSEPSPYEQYF
TRBV3-1/TRBV3-2	.	.	TRBJ1-1	TGTGCCAGCAGCCAAGGATACAGGGACCAGGGGGCTTTCTTT	CASSQGYRDQGAFF
TRBV5-6	.	.	TRBJ2-1	TGTGCCAGCAGCTTTATCCGGCGGGATGAGCAGTTCTTC	CASSFIRRDEQFF
TRBV27	.	few	TRBJ2-1	TGTGCCAGCACCCCCTTGGGGGAATCCTACAATGAGCAGTTCTTC	CASTPLGESYNEQFF
TRBV15	.	.	TRBJ2-2	TGTGCCACCAGCAGAGATTCAGTAACCGGGGAGCTGTTTTTT	CATSRDSVTGELFF
TRBV5-1	TRBD2	.	TRBJ2-1	TGCGCCAGCAGCTTGATATCTAGCGGGAGCACTGAGCAGTTCTTC	CASSLISSGSTEQFF
TRBV19	.	.	TRBJ1-1	TGTGCCAGTAGTATCGGTATGGGCCAGGGTCTCGTGAACACTGAAGCTTTCTTT	CASSIGMGQGLVNTEAFF
TRBV27	.	.	TRBJ2-7	TGTGCCAGCAGTTTATCGGGGTTTGAGGCAATACGGACGGGCGAGCAGTACTTC	CASSLSGFEAIRTGEQYF
TRBV6-5	TRBD1	.	TRBJ1-4	TGTGCCAGCAGTAAGGGACAGGTCAATGAAAAACTGTTTTTT	CASSKGQVNEKLFF
TRBV2	TRBD2	.	TRBJ2-3	TGTGCCAGCAGCCCCCGGAGCGGGGGCACAGATACGCAGTATTTT	CASSPRSGGTDTQYF
TRBV9	.	.	TRBJ1-2	TGTGCCAGCAGCGTAGATGAGGGGCCTAACTATGGCTACACCTTC	CASSVDEGPNYGYTF
TRBV4-1	TRBD1	.	TRBJ1-5	TGCGCCAGCAGCCAAGAGGACAGGGGGCCGCGGCCCCAGCATTTT	CASSQEDRGPRPQHF
TRBV30	.	.	TRBJ2-3	TGTGCCTGGAGTGTACGAGGCACAGATACGCAGTATTTT	CAWSVRGTDTQYF
TRBV5-1	.	.	TRBJ2-1	TGCGCCAGCAGCTTGTTTACAGGCAACTCCTACAATGAGCAGTTCTTC	CASSLFTGNSYNEQFF
TRBV2	TRBD1	.	TRBJ1-1	TGTGCCAACACAGGGGATTACACTGAAGCTTTCTTT	CANTGDYTEAFF
TRBV11-1	.	.	TRBJ2-1	TGTGCCAGCAGCACTTCACAGGGCAATGAGCAGTTCTTC	CASSTSQGNEQFF
TRBV2	TRBD2	.	TRBJ2-2	TGTGCCAGCTCACTAGCGGGAGATACCGGGGAGCTGTTTTTT	CASSLAGDTGELFF
TRBV19	TRBD2	.	TRBJ2-1	TGTGCCAGTAGTAGAGCGGGAGCCTCCTACAATGAGCAGTTCTTC	CASSRAGASYNEQFF
TRBV28	TRBD1	.	TRBJ2-2	TGTGCCAGCAGTCTCCCGGGACAGGGGTACACCGGGGAGCTGTTTTTT	CASSLPGQGYTGELFF
TRBV6-5	.	.	TRBJ1-1	TGTGCCAGCACCCCGGGCCGGGGGAACACTGAAGCTTTCTTT	CASTPGRGNTEAFF
TRBV2	TRBD1	.	TRBJ2-7	TGTGCCAGCAGTTGGGGACAGGGGACCTACGAGCAGTACTTC	CASSWGQGTYEQYF
TRBV28	.	once	TRBJ1-1	TGTGCCAGCAGAGTACTGGGGGTCCGGAACACTGAAGCTTTCTTT	CASRVLGVRNTEAFF
TRBV28	.	.	TRBJ1-2	TGTGCCAGCAGCCCGGGCGGGGGAAGTGGCTATGGCTACACCTTC	CASSPGGGSGYGYTF
TRBV19	TRBD1	.	TRBJ1-1	TGTGCCAGTAGTAGCGGGACAGGGTCCCCTGAAGCTTTCTTT	CASSSGTGSPEAFF
TRBV7-9	.	.	TRBJ1-2	TGTGCCAGCAGCCAGCCTTCCGGGGCAGACGGCTACACCTTC	CASSQPSGADGYTF
TRBV3-1/TRBV3-2	.	.	TRBJ2-3	TGTGCCAGCAGCCAAGAAGGCCATACGCAGTATTTT	CASSQEGHTQYF
TRBV6-1	TRBD1	.	TRBJ1-2	TGTGCCAGCAGTGAAGAGACAGGGGGCGCGTATGGCTACACCTTC	CASSEETGGAYGYTF
TRBV28	.	.	TRBJ1-3	TGTGCCAGCACCCGCGAGGGGGTTATATCTGGAAACACCATATATTTT	CASTREGVISGNTIYF
TRBV6-5	TRBD2	.	TRBJ2-5	TGTGCCGTGGCGCGGGCGGGGGTTAGGGAGACCCAGTACTTC	CAVARAGVRETQYF
TRBV30	.	.	TRBJ1-4	TGTGCCTGGAGTGGGGGACTTAATGAAAAACTGTTTTTT	CAWSGGLNEKLFF
TRBV28	TRBD1	few	TRBJ2-2	TGTGCCAGCAGTTTATTAGGGGGCGGCGGGGAGCTGTTTTTT	CASSLLGGGGELFF
TRBV2	TRBD1	.	TRBJ2-2	TGTGCCAGCAGATCCGGGACAGTGAACACCGGGGAGCTGTTTTTT	CASRSGTVNTGELFF
TRBV5-1	TRBD1	once	TRBJ1-4	TGCGCCAGCAGCCACGAGGGACAGGGGTATGAAAAACTGTTTTTT	CASSHEGQGYEKLFF
TRBV3-1/TRBV3-2	.	.	TRBJ1-3	TGTGCCAGCAGCCAAGGGGCCATTGGGAACACCATATATTTT	CASSQGAIGNTIYF
TRBV29-1	.	.	TRBJ2-1	TGCAGCGTTGACAGCCTAAATGAGCAGTTCTTC	CSVDSLNEQFF
TRBV25-1	.	.	TRBJ2-1	TGTGCCAGCAGTGAGGCAAGCTCCTACAATGAGCAGTTCTTC	CASSEASSYNEQFF
TRBV5-6	.	.	TRBJ1-6	TGTGCCAGCAGCTTGGCCATTGGGGAGGTCAATTCACCCCTCCACTTT	CASSLAIGEVNSPLHF
TRBV9	.	.	TRBJ1-3	TGTGCCAGCAGCGTCTCGGACCGCCTCGGAAACACCATATATTTT	CASSVSDRLGNTIYF
TRBV9	TRBD1	.	TRBJ1-1	TGTGCCAGCAGCCAGGGGGCTAGGAACACTGAAGCTTTCTTT	CASSQGARNTEAFF
TRBV5-4	.	once	TRBJ2-3	TGTGCCAGCAGCTTGGGAACAGGGAGGACAGATACGCAGTATTTT	CASSLGTGRTDTQYF
TRBV6-5	TRBD1	once	TRBJ1-2	TGTGCCAGCAGTTTCACGGACAGGGGCTATGGCTACACCTTC	CASSFTDRGYGYTF
TRBV7-9	.	.	TRBJ1-5	TGTGCCAGCAGCTTATCCAGTTATAGCAATCAGCCCCAGCATTTT	CASSLSSYSNQPQHF
TRBV15	.	few	TRBJ1-2	TGTGCCACCAGCAGAGATCCCTCTTATGGCTACACCTTC	CATSRDPSYGYTF
TRBV4-1	TRBD1	.	TRBJ2-5	TGCGCCAGCAGCCAACCGACAGGGGAGACCCAGTACTTC	CASSQPTGETQYF
TRBV11-3	TRBD1	.	TRBJ2-3	TGTGCCAGCAGCCCCCTGGGGACAGCTAGCACAGATACGCAGTATTTT	CASSPLGTASTDTQYF
TRBV5-6	.	once	TRBJ1-2	TGTGCCAGCAGCCTTGGTCAGGTTTTGGGGCCAAATGGCTACACCTTC	CASSLGQVLGPNGYTF
TRBV5-1	TRBD1	.	TRBJ2-7	TGCGCCAGCAGAAGGACAGGGACAAATTACGAGCAGTACTTC	CASRRTGTNYEQYF
TRBV12-3/TRBV12-4	.	.	TRBJ1-2	TGTGCCAGCAGCAGAAGGGCGTATGGCTACACCTTC	CASSRRAYGYTF